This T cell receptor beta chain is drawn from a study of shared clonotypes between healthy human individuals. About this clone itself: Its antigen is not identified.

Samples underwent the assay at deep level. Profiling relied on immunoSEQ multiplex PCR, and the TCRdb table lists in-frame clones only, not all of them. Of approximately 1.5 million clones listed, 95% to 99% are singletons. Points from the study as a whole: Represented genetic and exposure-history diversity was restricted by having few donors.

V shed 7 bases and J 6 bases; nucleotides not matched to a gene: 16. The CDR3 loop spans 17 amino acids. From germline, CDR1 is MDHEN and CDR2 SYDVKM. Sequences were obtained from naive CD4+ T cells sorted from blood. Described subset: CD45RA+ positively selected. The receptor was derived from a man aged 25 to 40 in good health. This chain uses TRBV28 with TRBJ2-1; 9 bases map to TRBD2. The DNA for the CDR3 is TGTGCCAGCACCCTATGGGAGGTAGCGGGAGCCCCCAATGAGCAGTTCTTC. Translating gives CASTLWEVAGAPNEQFF. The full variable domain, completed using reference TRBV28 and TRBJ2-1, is DVKVTQSSRYLVKRTGEKVFLECVQDMDHENMFWYRQDPGLGLRLIYFSYDVKMKEKGDIPEGYSVSREKKERFSLILESASTNQTSMYLCASTLWEVAGAPNEQFFGPGTRLTVL.